This T cell receptor (beta chain) was identified during a study of T cell responses to AZD1222 COVID-19 vaccine. Profiled with immunoSEQ multiplex PCR; TCRdb holds only in-frame clones, not every one. The repertoire holds some 130,000 clones, 84% seen once, with roughly 4% in the top ten. The germline gives CDR1 SQVTM, CDR2 ANQGSEA. With 5 bases clipped from V and 6 bases from J, the junction kept 5 bases outside the gene matches. This CDR3 is 14 amino acids long. Turning to this clone: Its antigen is unknown.

Notes on the study in general: Nearly half of spike-specific TCRs reportedly target unmutated variant regions. In all cases, repertoires were sampled only after the peak T cell response. Most donors were white British and more were female, and clonal diversity was possibly underestimated.

The receptor's source is an adult in good health. V is TRBV29-1 and J is TRBJ2-1; 12 bases are a match to TRBD2. This material consisted of peripheral blood, taken on day 0 of AZD1222 vaccination. CDR3 residues: CSVSSGGASNEQFF. In DNA form, the CDR3 reads TGCAGCGTTTCTAGCGGGGGGGCGAGCAATGAGCAGTTCTTC.